These T cell receptor beta chains were read from a single sample in a study of Ad26.COV2.S vaccination and SARS-CoV-2 variants. Clones were read by immunoSEQ multiplex PCR, and TCRdb kept only the in-frame ones, dropping some. The sample yields roughly 390,000 clones, about 88% seen once. This specimen was peripheral blood, taken in a trial of Ad26.COV2.S vaccine versus placebo. The receptors were sampled from a person aged 18-65 years who received the Ad26.COV2.S COVID-19 vaccine or a placebo. CDR3s include the opening cysteine and the closing phenylalanine or tryptophan. D genes are given only for firm matches. The size field is filled for only some rows; it gives once, few, many or a size class.

>.|TRBJ2-3|TRBV9|TRBD2
CASSAERGWSTDTQYF
TGTGCCAGCAGCGCCGAGCGGGGGTGGAGCACAGATACGCAGTATTTT
>.|TRBJ1-2|TRBV18|.
CASSQPGARGGYTF
TGTGCCAGCTCACAACCCGGGGCTAGGGGCGGCTACACCTTC
>once|TRBJ2-2|TRBV18|TRBD2
CASSPPNGGKNTGELFF
TGTGCCAGCTCACCACCGAACGGGGGGAAGAACACCGGGGAGCTGTTTTTT
>few|TRBJ1-6|TRBV18|.
CASSDLETNSPLHF
TGTGCCAGCTCAGATTTAGAGACTAATTCACCCCTCCACTTT
>.|TRBJ1-6|TRBV6-5|.
CASSYEGRVNSPLHF
TGTGCCAGCAGTTACGAAGGCAGGGTCAATTCACCCCTCCACTTT
>.|TRBJ2-3|TRBV4-3|.
CASSQADTQYF
TGCGCCAGCAGCCAAGCAGATACGCAGTATTTT
>.|TRBJ2-1|TRBV19|TRBD2
CASRPLLAGGYDEQFF
TGTGCCAGTAGACCCTTGCTAGCGGGGGGATACGATGAGCAGTTCTTC
>.|TRBJ2-7|TRBV4-3|TRBD1
CASSPTLGQGAGEQYF
TGCGCCAGCAGCCCCACTCTCGGACAGGGGGCGGGGGAGCAGTACTTC
>.|TRBJ2-2|TRBV18|TRBD1
CASSPGQGASGELFF
TGTGCCAGCTCACCCGGACAGGGGGCTTCCGGGGAGCTGTTTTTT
>.|TRBJ1-2|TRBV2|.
CASSINQGANYGYTF
TGTGCCAGCAGTATTAATCAGGGAGCTAACTATGGCTACACCTTC
>.|TRBJ2-5|TRBV5-1|TRBD2
CASSTTSLQETQYF
TGCGCCAGCTCCACGACTAGCCTCCAAGAGACCCAGTACTTC